The next 5 T cell receptor beta chains were all read from a single sample in a study of control samples from healthy donors and cancer patients. Clones were sequenced by immunoSEQ multiplex PCR, and TCRdb holds only the in-frame ones, with some missing. This table holds roughly 130,000 clones, about 93% found once. The sequencing sample was made of PBMCs. These receptors came from a man in his sixties with colorectal cancer.

The chain recombines TRBV28 with TRBJ2-3; a possible D gene is TRBD2 (7 bases). CDR3 length equals 13 residues. With 8 bases removed from V and 5 bases from J, the gap between germline ends came to 14 bases. The V gene's germline CDR1 is MDHEN and CDR2 SYDVKM. This CDR3 is CASLGGAIDTQYF. The CDR3 DNA reads as TGTGCCAGCCTGGGGGGGGCCATAGATACGCAGTATTTT.

The sample holds one count of this clone. The chain has TRBV5-1 and TRBJ2-5; weak D call: TRBD2 (6 bases). This CDR3 is 15 amino acids long. Germline assignment: CDR1 SGHRS and CDR2 YFSETQ. With 5 bases removed from V and 4 bases from J, the gap between germline ends came to 18 bases. CDR3 loop: CASRQDYSKGETQYF. The CDR3 DNA sequence: TGCGCCAGCAGACAGGACTACTCAAAGGGAGAGACCCAGTACTTC.

This clone was counted a single time. The chain employs TRBV27 and TRBJ1-2; D is uncertain. The CDR3 consists of 13 residues. Trimming cost V 5 bases and J 5 bases, with 12 bases left between them. CDR1 is MNHEY, CDR2 SMNVEV, per germline (reference sequence). This CDR3 is CASSPWGNYGYTF. In DNA, the CDR3 is TGTGCCAGCAGTCCGTGGGGTAATTATGGCTACACCTTC.

The chain recombines TRBV5-1 with TRBJ1-3, with 8 bases aligning to TRBD1. V was pared by 4 bases and J by 2 bases, with 2 bases of the junction left unmatched. Germline CDR1 is SGHRS and CDR2 is YFSETQ. This CDR3 is 14 amino acids long. The CDR3, as DNA: TGCGCCAGCAGCGCGGACAGGGCTGGAAACACCATATATTTT. Residues: CASSADRAGNTIYF.

The chain is built from TRBV3-1 (or the pseudogene TRBV3-2) and TRBJ1-2, with D uncertain. Germline CDR1 and CDR2: LGHDT and YNNKEL (reference sequence). Trimming pared 1 base from V and 7 bases from J, leaving 7 bases between. The CDR3 loop spans 12 amino acids. CDR3 in amino acids: CASSQGKVGYTF. In DNA, the CDR3 is TGTGCCAGCAGCCAAGGCAAGGTTGGCTACACCTTC.